The table lists the clone carrying this TCR beta chain with a few counts. Germline V gene lookup returns CDR1 LGHNA and CDR2 YSLEER. There are 16 residues in the CDR3. V was trimmed by 0 bases and J by 5 bases, leaving 13 bases between them. This sample was included in a study of T cells of healthy individuals. MiXCR was run by TCRdb on the 5' RACE reads, yielding one entry per CDR3 protein. This table has about 82,000 distinct CDR3 sequences, approximately 4.8% appearing once. The chain links TRBV4-3 to TRBJ2-2; possible D gene TRBD2, 6 bases. This TCR was sampled from a female donor in good health. CDR3 in amino acids: CASSQDVGLRTGELFF. The CDR3 DNA follows: TGCGCCAGCAGCCAAGATGTGGGACTTAGAACCGGGGAGCTGTTTTTT.